These 3 T cell receptor beta chains originate from one sample sequenced in a study of blood T cell repertoires in COVID-19. Clones were sequenced by immunoSEQ multiplex PCR, and TCRdb holds only the in-frame ones, with some missing. Among roughly 250,000 clones, around 87% were seen once, and the ten largest hold approximately 2.3%. Sequenced sample: peripheral blood. The receptor set was obtained from a woman between 45 and 60 years old with acute or convalescent COVID-19.

The J gene is TRBJ2-7, the V gene TRBV7-9, with D possibly being TRBD1 (6 bases). CDR3 size: 15 residues. Trimming pared 1 base from V and 0 bases from J, leaving 10 bases between. Germline V gene data show CDR1 as SEHNR and CDR2 as FQNEAQ (reference sequence). CDR3 DNA sequence: TGTGCCAGCAGCTTAGACGGACAGATCTCCTACGAGCAGTACTTC. Its protein is CASSLDGQISYEQYF.

The chain is built from TRBV30 and TRBJ1-1, with TRBD1 matching 7 bases. Looked up from germline, CDR1 is GTSNPN and CDR2 is SVGIG (reference sequence). The CDR3 length is 14 residues. V dropped 1 base and J dropped 7; count of bases not matched to a gene: 9. The CDR3 loop reads CAWSEQGLPREAFF. The CDR3 bases are TGTGCCTGGAGTGAACAGGGGCTACCCCGTGAAGCTTTCTTT.

V usage is TRBV19 and J usage is TRBJ1-2, with D possibly being TRBD1 (6 bases). This CDR3 comprises 13 residues. Between the trimmed V and J ends, which lost 6 bases and 7 bases, there was a span of 15 bases. The germline gives CDR1 LNHDA, CDR2 SQIVND (reference sequence). CDR3 amino acids: CASRVGGRSGYTF. The CDR3 nucleotides are TGTGCCAGTAGAGTCGGGGGGCGGAGTGGCTACACCTTC.